The 18 T cell receptor beta chains in this list originate from one sample, sequenced in a study of T cell repertoires in cytomegalovirus infection. TCRdb re-derived calls from the reads in MiXCR, one entry per CDR3 protein. The sample has approximately 750,000 distinct CDR3 sequences; 35% to 45% are singletons. Sequencing was performed on PBMCs. These receptors were taken from a human donor in good health (CMV status not recorded). Some clones in this sample may be carry-over from other donors' samples.

The chain uses TRBV7-2 and TRBJ2-5, with a weak D call TRBD2 (5 bases). The CDR3 consists of 13 residues. Germline CDR1 is SGHTA and CDR2 is FQGNSA. The ends were cut back, 2 bases at V and 9 bases at J, with 13 bases in the middle. CDR3 coding DNA: TGTGCCAGCAGCTTACCAGGATCCGGGGCCCAGTACTTC. Translation: CASSLPGSGAQYF. Full variable domain (rest looked up from reference TRBV7-2 and TRBJ2-5): GAGVSQSPSNKVTEKGKDVELRCDPISGHTALYWYRQSLGQGLEFLIYFQGNSAPDKSGLPSDRFSAERTGGSVSTLTIQRTQQEDSAVYLCASSLPGSGAQYFGPGTRLLVL.

The gene calls are TRBV29-1 and TRBJ1-1; 8 nucleotides align to TRBD1. Germline CDR1 is SQVTM and CDR2 is ANQGSEA. This CDR3 comprises 17 residues. The junction had 13 bases not matched to a gene; V was cut back by 4 bases and J by 0 bases. The CDR3 protein is CSVAEGQEIYMNTEAFF. The CDR3 coding sequence is TGCAGCGTTGCCGAGGGACAGGAGATTTACATGAACACTGAAGCTTTCTTT.

Remarks on this clonotype: At one boundary the junction diverges from the germline segment, which might be a read error. The CDR3 spells CATRDTNSPHQF. The CDR3 nucleotides are TGTGCCACCCGGGACACCAATTCACCCCACCAGTTT. V gene TRBV2 combines with J gene TRBJ1-6; D may be TRBD1 (6 bases). Germline V gene sequence: CDR1 SNHLY, CDR2 FYNNEI. The CDR3 is 12 residues long.

This sequence joins TRBV6-5 and TRBJ1-1; D call uncertain. The CDR3 extends over 14 amino acids. Germline CDR1 and CDR2: MNHEY and SVGAGI. Trimming removed 5 bases at V and 3 bases at J, with 13 bases between. CDR3 in DNA: TGTGCCAGCAGTCTGCGGACGGCCGACACTGAAGCTTTCTTT. Translating it yields CASSLRTADTEAFF.

Only a few counts were recorded for this clonotype. For the CDR3, the DNA is TGTGCCAGTAAGCAGGGCCACTACACAGATACGCAGTATTTT. It codes for CASKQGHYTDTQYF. The chain recombines TRBV19 with TRBJ2-3; possibly TRBD1 for D (5 bases). Trimming took off 7 bases at V and 2 bases at J, with 13 bases between the two ends. This CDR3 spans 14 amino acids. Germline V CDR1 and CDR2: LNHDA, SQIVND (reference sequence).

In this sample, this clonotype turned up a few times. This chain's CDR3 is CASGPRQSTGYGYTF. The CDR3, as DNA: TGTGCTAGTGGGCCTCGCCAGAGTACGGGCTATGGCTACACCTTC. The rearrangement uses TRBV12-5 and TRBJ1-2; no definite D call. The CDR3 loop spans 15 amino acids. The germline V and J ends were trimmed by 6 bases and 4 bases, with 18 bases remaining between them. Germline V gene data show CDR1 as LGHNT and CDR2 as FRNRAP.

V and J are TRBV2 and TRBJ1-4; D uncertain. The CDR3 runs 18 residues. Germline values: CDR1 SNHLY, CDR2 FYNNEI. V gave up 7 bases and J gave up 0 bases, with 21 bases separating them. For the CDR3, the DNA is TGTGCCAGCATCCCCCGCGGCGAACGAACAGCAACTAATGAAAAACTGTTTTTT. Amino acid sequence: CASIPRGERTATNEKLFF.

Remarks on this clonotype: The missing conserved phenylalanine or tryptophan at the end of this CDR3 makes a read error likely. The chain employs TRBV5-4 and TRBJ2-1, with 15 bases identical to TRBD2. The CDR3 spans 18 residues. V was clipped by 3 bases and J by 2 bases; unmatched bases: 6. The V gene's germline CDR1 is SGHNT and CDR2 YYREEE (reference sequence). The CDR3 nucleotides are TGTGCCAGCAGCTGGGGGGGACTAGCGGGAGGAACCTACAATGAGCAGTTCCTC. It specifies CASSWGGLAGGTYNEQFL.

This clonotype was detected only a few times. The V call is TRBV5-1, the J call TRBJ1-1, with D perhaps matching TRBD1 (6 bases). Per germline, CDR1 SGHRS and CDR2 YFSETQ. Trimming left V 4 bases short and J 8 bases short, with 15 bases between. The CDR3 totals 13 residues. The CDR3, as DNA: TGCGCCAGCAGCAGGGGGACCTCTATAGAAGCTTTCTTT. This gives the protein CASSRGTSIEAFF.

The chain combines TRBV19 with TRBJ1-1, with D hard to call. In germline, CDR1 is LNHDA, CDR2 SQIVND (reference sequence). Trimming removed 7 bases at V and 4 bases at J, with 25 bases between. The CDR3 consists of 17 residues. The CDR3 loop reads CASIPSTPGRWSTEAFF. DNA for the CDR3: TGTGCCAGTATCCCCTCGACCCCGGGCCGCTGGAGCACTGAAGCTTTCTTT.

Details on this clonotype: A read error may explain this, as a much larger clone is one base away. The chain combines TRBV28 with TRBJ1-1; D is undetermined. Germline V gives CDR1 MDHEN, CDR2 SYDVKM. The CDR3 runs 14 residues. This chain's CDR3 is CASSLVHPNTGAFF. In DNA, the CDR3 is TGTGCCAGCAGTTTAGTACACCCGAACACTGGAGCTTTCTTT.

This clonotype was observed a handful of times. The J gene is TRBJ2-7, the V gene TRBV7-8; D possibly matches TRBD1 or TRBD2 (5 bases each). V was clipped by 5 bases and J by 5 bases, with 22 bases between them. The length of the CDR3 is 16 residues. CDR1 and CDR2 (germline): SGHVS, FQNEAQ. CDR3 in DNA: TGTGCCAGCAGCGGCCGGGACGGAACCTTGGCGGACGAGCAGTACTTC. The encoded protein is CASSGRDGTLADEQYF.

This clonotype showed up just a few times. The chain uses TRBV6-1 and TRBJ1-3, with D perhaps matching TRBD1 (6 bases). Germline CDR1 MNHNS, CDR2 SASEGT. The CDR3 length is 15 residues. V shed 5 bases and J shed 7 bases, with 18 bases lying between them. CDR3 bases: TGTGCCAGCAGTTCGACAGGAGGAAACGTGAACACCATATATTTT. Amino acid sequence: CASSSTGGNVNTIYF.

Comment on this clonotype: A read error may account for a junction end that differs from germline. J is TRBJ2-7 and V is TRBV7-2; D is uncertain. This CDR3 is built from 11 residues. CDR1 is SGHTA, CDR2 FQGNSA, per germline. Here the CDR3 reads CSSSLEYEQYF. CDR3 nucleotide sequence: TGTTCCAGCAGCTTAGAATACGAGCAGTACTTC.

In regard to this clonotype: At one end, the junction sequence differs from germline, possibly due to a read error. V usage is TRBV7-2 and J usage is TRBJ1-2; D gene ambiguous. The germline V gene encodes CDR1 SGHTA and CDR2 FQGNSA. There are 14 residues in the CDR3. The CDR3 loop is CASIRGGANYGYTF. As DNA, the CDR3 is TGTGCAAGCATCAGAGGCGGAGCTAACTATGGCTACACCTTC.

There are many counts of this clonotype. The CDR3 carries no conserved terminal phenylalanine or tryptophan, so it likely arises from a read error. The DNA is omitted, as the CDR3 cannot be located on it reliably, and the CDR3 follows TCRdb's listing. The rearrangement links TRBV12-3 or TRBV12-4 to TRBJ2-7; the table's D call of TRBD1 was not tested on the DNA. The CDR3 comprises 12 residues, both ends counted. This CDR3 reads CASRAGTGAITA.

In its sample, this clonotype was seen many times. The chain's CDR3 is CASSPDRIGNPEAFF. The CDR3 DNA sequence: TGTGCCAGCAGCCCAGACAGGATCGGTAACCCTGAAGCTTTCTTT. This chain links TRBV7-8 with TRBJ1-1; possibly TRBD1 for D (6 bases). Trimming left V 5 bases short and J 6 bases short, with 19 bases between. There are 15 residues in the CDR3. The germline V gene has CDR1 SGHVS and CDR2 FQNEAQ.

The rearrangement joins TRBV6-5 to TRBJ1-3; no reliable D call. The CDR3 loop spans 17 amino acids. Germline assignment: CDR1 MNHEY and CDR2 SVGAGI. V lost 11 bases and J lost 4, with 27 bases in between. DNA of the CDR3: TGTGCCTCCAGCGGATCGGCAGGCCGGAGTATCGGAAACACCATATATTTT. Its protein is CASSGSAGRSIGNTIYF.